The clone carrying this T cell receptor (beta chain) has at least ten counts. This CDR3 comprises 13 residues. Trimming removed 0 bases at V and 6 bases at J, with 11 bases between. In germline, CDR1 is DFQATT, CDR2 SNEGSKA (reference sequence). Stable Graves' hyperthyroidism denoted no ophthalmopathy progression over 18 months. Any patient presenting with uncontrolled infection, other autoimmune disease, pregnancy or lactation was left out. The sample belongs to a study of T cells in Graves' hyperthyroidism and ophthalmopathy. RNA transcripts provided the source from which TCR beta CDR3 regions were amplified. Carried out on the TCR CDR3, a first-round RT-PCR used the HTBI primer set. TCRdb recomputed calls from the multiplex PCR reads with MiXCR, one row per CDR3 protein. This sample has about 290,000 distinct CDR3 sequences, with approximately 13% found just once.

The specimen was blood. The rearrangement joins TRBV20-1 to TRBJ2-5; D might be TRBD1 (6 bases). The origin of this receptor is a woman aged 40 to 50 with Graves' hyperthyroidism. CDR3 region: CSARDRDKQTQYF. For the CDR3, the DNA is TGCAGTGCTAGAGATAGGGACAAGCAGACCCAGTACTTC.